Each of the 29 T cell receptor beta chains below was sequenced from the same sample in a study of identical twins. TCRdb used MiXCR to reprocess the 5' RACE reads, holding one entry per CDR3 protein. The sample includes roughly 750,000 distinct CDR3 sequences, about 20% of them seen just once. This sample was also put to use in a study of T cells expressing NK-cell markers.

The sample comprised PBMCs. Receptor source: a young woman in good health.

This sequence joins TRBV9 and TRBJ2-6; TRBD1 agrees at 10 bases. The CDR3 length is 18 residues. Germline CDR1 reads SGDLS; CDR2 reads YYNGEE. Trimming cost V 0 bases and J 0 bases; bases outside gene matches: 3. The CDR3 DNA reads TGTGCCAGCAGCGTAGTAGGGGACAGGGGCTCTGGGGCCAACGTCCTGACTTTC. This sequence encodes CASSVVGDRGSGANVLTF.

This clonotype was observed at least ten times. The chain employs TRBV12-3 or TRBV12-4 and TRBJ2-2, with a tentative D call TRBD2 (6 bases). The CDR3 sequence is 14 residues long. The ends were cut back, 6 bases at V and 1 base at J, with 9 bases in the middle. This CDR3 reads CASRGGLNTGELFF. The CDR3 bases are TGTGCCAGCAGGGGGGGACTGAACACCGGGGAGCTGTTTTTT.

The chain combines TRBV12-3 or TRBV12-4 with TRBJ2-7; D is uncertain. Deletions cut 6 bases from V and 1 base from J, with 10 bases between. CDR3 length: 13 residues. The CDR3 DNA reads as TGTGCCAGCAGGACGGACGGTTCCTACGAGCAGTACTTC. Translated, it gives CASRTDGSYEQYF.

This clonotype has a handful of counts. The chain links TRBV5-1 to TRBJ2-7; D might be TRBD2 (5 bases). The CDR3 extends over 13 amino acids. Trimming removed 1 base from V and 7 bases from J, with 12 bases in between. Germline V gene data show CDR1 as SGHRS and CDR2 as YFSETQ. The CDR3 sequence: CASSLFNPGEQYF. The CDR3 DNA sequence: TGCGCCAGCAGCTTGTTTAACCCGGGGGAGCAGTACTTC.

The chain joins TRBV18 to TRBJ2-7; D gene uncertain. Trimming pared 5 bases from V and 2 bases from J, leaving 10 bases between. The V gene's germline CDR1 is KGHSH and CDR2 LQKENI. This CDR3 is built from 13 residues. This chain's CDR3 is CASSMQNPYEQYF. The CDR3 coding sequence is TGTGCCAGCTCAATGCAGAACCCCTACGAGCAGTACTTC. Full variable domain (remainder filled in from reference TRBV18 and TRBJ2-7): NAGVMQNPRHLVRRRGQEARLRCSPMKGHSHVYWYRQLPEEGLKFMVYLQKENIIDESGMPKERFSAEFPKEGPSILRIQQVVRGDSAAYFCASSMQNPYEQYFGPGTRLTVT.

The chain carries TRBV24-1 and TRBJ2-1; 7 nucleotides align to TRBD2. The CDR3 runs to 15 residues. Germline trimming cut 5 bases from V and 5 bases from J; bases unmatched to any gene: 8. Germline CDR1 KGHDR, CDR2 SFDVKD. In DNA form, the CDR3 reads TGTGCCACCAGTGCCCTTGGGGCGGGAGACAATGAGCAGTTCTTC. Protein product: CATSALGAGDNEQFF.

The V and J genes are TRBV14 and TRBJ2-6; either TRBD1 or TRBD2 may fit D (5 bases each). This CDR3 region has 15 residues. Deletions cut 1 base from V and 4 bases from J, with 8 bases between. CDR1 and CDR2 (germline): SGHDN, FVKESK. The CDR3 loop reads CASSQGGIGANVLTF. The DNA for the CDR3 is TGTGCCAGCAGCCAAGGGGGGATCGGGGCCAACGTCCTGACTTTC.

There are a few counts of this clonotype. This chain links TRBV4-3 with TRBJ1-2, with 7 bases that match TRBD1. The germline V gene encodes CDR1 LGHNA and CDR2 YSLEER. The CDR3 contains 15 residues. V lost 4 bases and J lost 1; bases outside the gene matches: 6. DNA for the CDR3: TGCGCCAGCAGCCTTACAGGGGTCAATAACTATGGCTACACCTTC. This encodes CASSLTGVNNYGYTF.

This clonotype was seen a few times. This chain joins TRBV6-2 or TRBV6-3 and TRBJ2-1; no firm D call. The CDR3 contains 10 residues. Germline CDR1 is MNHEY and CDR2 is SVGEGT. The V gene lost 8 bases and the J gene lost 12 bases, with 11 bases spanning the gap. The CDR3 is CASALPPQFF. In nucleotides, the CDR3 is TGTGCCAGCGCACTCCCGCCGCAGTTCTTC.

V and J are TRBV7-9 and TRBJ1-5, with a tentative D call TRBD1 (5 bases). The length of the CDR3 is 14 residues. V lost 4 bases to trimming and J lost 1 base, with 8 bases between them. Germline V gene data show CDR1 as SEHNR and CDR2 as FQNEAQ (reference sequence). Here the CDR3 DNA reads TGTGCCAGCAGCTCGACAGACAGCAATCAGCCCCAGCATTTT. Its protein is CASSSTDSNQPQHF.

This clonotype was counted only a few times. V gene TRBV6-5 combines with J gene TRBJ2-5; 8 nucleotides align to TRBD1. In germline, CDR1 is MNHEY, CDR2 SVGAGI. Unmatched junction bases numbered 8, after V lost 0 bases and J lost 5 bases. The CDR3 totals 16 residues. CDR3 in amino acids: CASSYSPQGAMETQYF. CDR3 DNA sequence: TGTGCCAGCAGTTACTCTCCCCAGGGGGCGATGGAGACCCAGTACTTC.

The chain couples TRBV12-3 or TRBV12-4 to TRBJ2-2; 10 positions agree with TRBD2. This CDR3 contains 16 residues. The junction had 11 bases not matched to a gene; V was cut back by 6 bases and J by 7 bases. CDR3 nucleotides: TGTGCCAGCAGCCCTCCTAGCGGGAGTACCGGCGGGGAGCTGTTTTTT. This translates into CASSPPSGSTGGELFF.

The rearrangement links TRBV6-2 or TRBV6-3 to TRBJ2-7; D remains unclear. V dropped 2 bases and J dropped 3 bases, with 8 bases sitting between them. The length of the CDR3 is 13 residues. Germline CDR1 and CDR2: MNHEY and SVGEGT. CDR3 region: CASSYLGGYEQYF. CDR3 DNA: TGTGCCAGCAGTTACCTAGGCGGCTACGAGCAGTACTTC.

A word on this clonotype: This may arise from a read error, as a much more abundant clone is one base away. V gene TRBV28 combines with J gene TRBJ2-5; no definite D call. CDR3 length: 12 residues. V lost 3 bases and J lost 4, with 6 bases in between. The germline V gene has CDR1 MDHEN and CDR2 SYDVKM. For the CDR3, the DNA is TGTGCCAGCAGTTTTATTTCAGAGACCCAGTACTTC. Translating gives CASSFISETQYF.

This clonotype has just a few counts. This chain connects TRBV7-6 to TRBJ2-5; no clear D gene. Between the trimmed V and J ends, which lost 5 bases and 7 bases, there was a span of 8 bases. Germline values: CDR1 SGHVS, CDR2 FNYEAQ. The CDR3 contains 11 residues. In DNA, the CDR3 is TGTGCCAGCAGCACCATAGGGACCCAGTACTTC. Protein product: CASSTIGTQYF.

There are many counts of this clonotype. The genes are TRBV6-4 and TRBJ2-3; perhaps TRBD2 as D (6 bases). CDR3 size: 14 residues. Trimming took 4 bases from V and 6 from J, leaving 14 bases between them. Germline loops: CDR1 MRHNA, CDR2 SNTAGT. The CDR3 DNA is TGTGCCAGCAGTGGGGACTCTCCGGGGGATACGCAGTATTTT. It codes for CASSGDSPGDTQYF.

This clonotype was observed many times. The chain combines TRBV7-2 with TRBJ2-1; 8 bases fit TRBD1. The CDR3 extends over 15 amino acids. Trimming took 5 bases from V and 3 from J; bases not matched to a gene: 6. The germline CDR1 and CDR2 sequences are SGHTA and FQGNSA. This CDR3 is CASSTGTGRYNEQFF. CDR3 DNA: TGTGCCAGCAGCACCGGGACAGGCCGCTACAATGAGCAGTTCTTC.

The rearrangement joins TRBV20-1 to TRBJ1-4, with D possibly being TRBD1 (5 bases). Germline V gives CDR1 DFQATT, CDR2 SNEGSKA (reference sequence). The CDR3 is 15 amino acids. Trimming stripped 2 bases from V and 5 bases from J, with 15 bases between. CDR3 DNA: TGCAGTGCTAGAAGTTTTGGTGGGGGGAATGAAAAACTGTTTTTT. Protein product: CSARSFGGGNEKLFF.

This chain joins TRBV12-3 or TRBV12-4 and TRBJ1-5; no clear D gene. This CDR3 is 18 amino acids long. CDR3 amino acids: CTCSSRGPGSSSNQPQHF. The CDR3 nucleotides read TGTACCTGCAGTTCCCGCGGCCCGGGAAGCTCGAGCAATCAGCCCCAGCATTTT.

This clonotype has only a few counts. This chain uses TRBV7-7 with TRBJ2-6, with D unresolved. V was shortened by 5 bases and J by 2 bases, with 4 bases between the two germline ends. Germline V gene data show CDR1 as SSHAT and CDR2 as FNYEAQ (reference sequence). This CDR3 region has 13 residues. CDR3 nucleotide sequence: TGTGCCAGCAGCGGACCTGGGGCCAACGTCCTGACTTTC. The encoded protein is CASSGPGANVLTF. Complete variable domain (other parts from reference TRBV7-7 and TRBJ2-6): GAGVSQSPRYKVTKRGQDVTLRCDPISSHATLYWYQQALGQGPEFLTYFNYEAQPDKSGLPSDRFSAERPEGSISTLTIQRTEQRDSAMYRCASSGPGANVLTFGAGSRLTVL.

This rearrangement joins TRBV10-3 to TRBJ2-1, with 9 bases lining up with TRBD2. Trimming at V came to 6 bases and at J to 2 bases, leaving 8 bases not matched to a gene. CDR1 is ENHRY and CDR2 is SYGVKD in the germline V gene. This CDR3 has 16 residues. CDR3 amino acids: CAIRPNSGSPYNEQFF. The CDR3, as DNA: TGTGCCATCAGACCCAATAGCGGGAGCCCCTACAATGAGCAGTTCTTC.

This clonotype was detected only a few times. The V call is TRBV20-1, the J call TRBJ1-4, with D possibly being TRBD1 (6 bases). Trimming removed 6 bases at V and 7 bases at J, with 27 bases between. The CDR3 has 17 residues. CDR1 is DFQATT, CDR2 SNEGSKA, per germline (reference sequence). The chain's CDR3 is CSAARPGGGVWGEKLFF. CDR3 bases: TGCAGTGCCGCCCGCCCTGGGGGGGGCGTATGGGGTGAAAAACTGTTTTTT.

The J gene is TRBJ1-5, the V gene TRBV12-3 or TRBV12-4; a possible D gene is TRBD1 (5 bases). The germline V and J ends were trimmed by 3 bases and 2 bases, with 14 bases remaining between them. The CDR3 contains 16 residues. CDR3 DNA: TGTGCCAGCAGTTTCCAGGGACGGTTGGGCAATCAGCCCCAGCATTTT. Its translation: CASSFQGRLGNQPQHF.

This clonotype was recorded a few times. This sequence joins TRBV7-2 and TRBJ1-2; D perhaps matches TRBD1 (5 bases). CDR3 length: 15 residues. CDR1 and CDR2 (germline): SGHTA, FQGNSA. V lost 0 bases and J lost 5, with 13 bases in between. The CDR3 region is CASSLAPDRTYGYTF. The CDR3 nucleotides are TGTGCCAGCAGCTTAGCCCCAGACAGAACTTATGGCTACACCTTC.

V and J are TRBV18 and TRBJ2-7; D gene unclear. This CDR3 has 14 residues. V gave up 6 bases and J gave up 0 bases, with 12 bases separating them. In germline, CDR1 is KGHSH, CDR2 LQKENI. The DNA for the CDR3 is TGTGCCAGCTCGACGGGTGCAAGCTCCTACGAGCAGTACTTC. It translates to CASSTGASSYEQYF.

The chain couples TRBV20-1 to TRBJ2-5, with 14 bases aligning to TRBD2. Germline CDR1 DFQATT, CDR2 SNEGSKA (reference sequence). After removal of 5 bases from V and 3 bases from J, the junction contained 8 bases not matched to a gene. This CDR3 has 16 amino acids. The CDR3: CSALGPGLAGEETQYF. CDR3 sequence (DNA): TGCAGTGCTCTAGGGCCGGGACTAGCGGGAGAAGAGACCCAGTACTTC.

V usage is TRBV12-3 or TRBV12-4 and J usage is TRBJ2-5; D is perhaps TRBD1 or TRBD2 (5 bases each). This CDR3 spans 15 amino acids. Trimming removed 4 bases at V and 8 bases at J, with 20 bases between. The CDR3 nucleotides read TGTGCCAGCAGTTCACGACAGAGGGTGCAGGGCACCCAGTACTTC. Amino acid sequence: CASSSRQRVQGTQYF.

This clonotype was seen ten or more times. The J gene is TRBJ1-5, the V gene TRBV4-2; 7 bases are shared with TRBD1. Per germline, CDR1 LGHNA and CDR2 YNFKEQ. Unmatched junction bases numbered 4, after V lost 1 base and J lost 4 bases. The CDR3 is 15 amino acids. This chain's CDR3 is CASSQAGQTNQPQHF. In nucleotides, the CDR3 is TGTGCCAGCAGCCAAGCGGGACAGACAAATCAGCCCCAGCATTTT.

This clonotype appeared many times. This CDR3 is CSARDMGQTGSPLHF. The CDR3 DNA is TGCAGTGCTAGAGATATGGGACAGACTGGTTCACCCCTCCACTTT. The rearrangement joins TRBV20-1 to TRBJ1-6; 7 positions match TRBD1. Germline lookup yields CDR1 DFQATT and CDR2 SNEGSKA (reference sequence). V lost 0 bases and J lost 9; bases outside the gene matches: 8. CDR3 length: 15 residues.